A selection of T cell receptor beta chains follows, all from one sample in a study of Ad26.COV2.S vaccination and SARS-CoV-2 variants. The assay was immunoSEQ multiplex PCR, and TCRdb's table has in-frame clones only and misses some. This sample has roughly 460,000 clones, with 80% to 90% found just once. The sequencing here drew on peripheral blood, taken in a trial of Ad26.COV2.S vaccine versus placebo. These receptors came from a person between 18 and 59 years old who received the Ad26.COV2.S COVID-19 vaccine or a placebo. The CDR3 runs from the conserved cysteine through the conserved F or W.

V gene	J gene	CDR3 protein
TRBV5-1	TRBJ2-7	CASSWGDRDLNEQYF
TRBV25-1	TRBJ1-1	CASQRQGNYNTEAFF
TRBV7-9	TRBJ2-1	CASSLEMGYEQFF
TRBV2	TRBJ1-2	CASRSAGGGPYGYTF
TRBV18	TRBJ2-5	CASSPPTGGKETQYF
TRBV9	TRBJ2-5	CASSVGGGSGETQYF
TRBV23-1	TRBJ1-2	CASSQSVQRYGYTF
TRBV13	TRBJ1-2	CASSLRRYGYTF
TRBV7-2	TRBJ2-7	CASSSLMSPYEQYF
TRBV7-2	TRBJ2-7	CASSSGTSYEQYF
TRBV28	TRBJ1-2	CASSLVSGAGIYGYTF
TRBV4-1	TRBJ1-6	CASSQGDSYNSPLHF
TRBV28	TRBJ2-3	CASSLFPGARTDTQYF
TRBV7-9	TRBJ1-1	CASSLAPQGARGAFF
TRBV7-2	TRBJ2-1	CASSLGWGVGEQFF
TRBV20-1	TRBJ1-1	CSASYGGDRTEAFF
TRBV21-1	TRBJ2-1	CASSKERDRGEQFF
TRBV10-1	TRBJ2-3	CASSRGTGITDTQYF
TRBV7-9	TRBJ1-1	CASSLAENTEAFF
TRBV7-2	TRBJ1-2	CASSSRQGKKDGYTF